This TCR beta chain was recovered during a study of cytomegalovirus exposure and HLA in healthy donors. Trimming removed 2 bases from V and 6 bases from J, with 16 bases in between. The CDR3 is 15 residues long. Germline V gives CDR1 MNHEY, CDR2 SMNVEV (reference sequence). Use of 60 Vbeta and 13 Jbeta primers characterized the PCR. Profiling relied on immunoSEQ multiplex PCR, and the TCRdb table lists in-frame clones only, not all of them. Here the sample spans tens of thousands of clones, 70% to 80% being singletons. Sequencing was carried out using PBMCs. The rearrangement uses TRBV27 and TRBJ1-2; TRBD1 might be the D (6 bases). The receptor comes from a man aged 18 to 29 in good health and CMV-seronegative. The CDR3 reads CASSLAPPTGNGYTF. CDR3 bases: TGTGCCAGCAGTTTAGCCCCCCCCACAGGGAATGGCTACACCTTC.